The source of this TCR beta chain is a study of blood T cell repertoires in COVID-19. About the research overall: Sources were T cells, B-cell-depleted T cells, or PBMCs; the material itself was cDNA or gDNA.

Clones were sequenced by immunoSEQ multiplex PCR, and TCRdb holds only the in-frame ones, with some missing. The sample contains about 89,000 clones, more than 80% of which appear only once. The V gene's germline CDR1 is GTSNPN and CDR2 SVGIG (reference sequence). Trimming took 2 bases from V and 7 from J, leaving 20 bases between them. The CDR3 consists of 15 residues. The chain recombines TRBV30 with TRBJ2-5; weak D call: TRBD2 (6 bases). The TCR sequence derives from a woman over 75 with acute or convalescent COVID-19. Sequencing was performed on peripheral blood. CDR3 DNA sequence: TGTGCCTGGAGTCGGCTAGCGAGCCTTTCGGGGACCCAGTACTTC. The encoded protein is CAWSRLASLSGTQYF.